This T cell receptor (beta chain) derives from a study of T cell responses to AZD1222 COVID-19 vaccine. Produced via immunoSEQ multiplex PCR; TCRdb's table is partial and in-frame only. The table includes approximately 64,000 clones, 84% detected once. The sequencing used peripheral blood, collected on day 0 of AZD1222 vaccination. The sequence was obtained from an adult in good health.

This CDR3 reads CAWRTPNYGYTF. The CDR3 DNA sequence: TGTGCCTGGAGGACACCTAACTATGGCTACACCTTC. The chain links TRBV30 to TRBJ1-2; D ambiguous. Trimming stripped 3 bases from V and 0 bases from J, with 5 bases between. Germline CDR1 and CDR2: GTSNPN and SVGIG (reference sequence). This CDR3 comprises 12 residues. The full variable domain, with the rest looked up from reference TRBV30 and TRBJ1-2, is SQTIHQWPATLVQPVGSPLSLECTVEGTSNPNLYWYRQAAGRGLQLLFYSVGIGQISSEVPQNLSASRPQDRQFILSSKKLLLSDSGFYLCAWRTPNYGYTFGSGTRLTVV.